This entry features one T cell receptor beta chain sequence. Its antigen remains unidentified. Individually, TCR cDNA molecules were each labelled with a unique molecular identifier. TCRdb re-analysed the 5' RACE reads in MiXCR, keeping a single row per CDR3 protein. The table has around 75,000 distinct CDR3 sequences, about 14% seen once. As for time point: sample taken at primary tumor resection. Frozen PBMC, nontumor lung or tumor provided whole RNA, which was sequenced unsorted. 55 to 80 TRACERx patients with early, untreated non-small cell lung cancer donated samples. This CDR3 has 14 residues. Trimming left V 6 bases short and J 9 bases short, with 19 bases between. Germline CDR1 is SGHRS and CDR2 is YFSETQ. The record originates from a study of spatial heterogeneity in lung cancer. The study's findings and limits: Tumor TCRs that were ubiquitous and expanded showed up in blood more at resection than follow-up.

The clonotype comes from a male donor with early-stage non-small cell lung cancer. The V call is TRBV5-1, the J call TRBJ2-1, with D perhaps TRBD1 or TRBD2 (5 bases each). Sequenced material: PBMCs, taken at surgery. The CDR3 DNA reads TGCGCCAGCACTCTGAGGGGCCAAGTGCGTGAGCAGTTCTTC. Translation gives CASTLRGQVREQFF. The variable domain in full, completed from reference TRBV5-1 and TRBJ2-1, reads KAGVTQTPRYLIKTRGQQVTLSCSPISGHRSVSWYQQTPGQGLQFLFEYFSETQRNKGNFPGRFSGRQFSNSRSEMNVSTLELGDSALYLCASTLRGQVREQFFGPGTRLTVL.